This T cell receptor (beta chain) was captured by sequencing in a study of cytomegalovirus exposure and HLA in healthy donors. Study results and limitations: It was reportedly the case that the classifier diagnosed cytomegalovirus status with high specificity and sensitivity.

Vbeta (60) and Jbeta (13) primers were used in the PCR. Repertoires were generated with immunoSEQ multiplex PCR, while TCRdb's copy carries only in-frame clones and drops some. The sample carries 85,000 to 130,000 clones, roughly three quarters recorded once. V gave up 1 base and J gave up 0 bases, with 9 bases separating them. The CDR3 covers 15 residues. Germline V CDR1 and CDR2: SGHVS, FQNEAQ. With respect to this clone: What it binds is unknown.

This TCR came from a woman aged 40 to 55 in good health and CMV-seronegative. The rearrangement links TRBV7-8 to TRBJ1-1, with D unresolved. Sequenced sample: PBMCs. As DNA, the CDR3 is TGTGCCAGCAGCTTAGTTTCAGCGATGAACACTGAAGCTTTCTTT. It specifies CASSLVSAMNTEAFF.